A selection of T cell receptor beta chains follows, all from one sample in a study of blood T cell repertoires in COVID-19. Generated by immunoSEQ multiplex PCR, the TCRdb table keeps only in-frame clones and is missing some. Of some 140,000 clones in the sample, roughly 79% were seen once. The specimen sequenced was peripheral blood. The origin of the receptors is a man at least 80 years old with acute or convalescent COVID-19. Both conserved end residues are part of each CDR3. Fields, in order: D gene, clone size, J gene, V gene, CDR3 DNA, CDR3 protein. The D gene is left open where the match is weak. The size field is filled for only some rows; it gives once, few, many or a size class.

TRBD1,-,TRBJ1-1,TRBV19,TGTGCCAGTAGTATTGGACAGGGGAACACTGAAGCTTTCTTT,CASSIGQGNTEAFF
TRBD2,-,TRBJ2-2,TRBV11-3,TGTGCCAGCAGCTTTACTAGCGGGGGGAACACCGGGGAGCTGTTTTTT,CASSFTSGGNTGELFF
-,few,TRBJ1-2,TRBV29-1,TGCAGCGTTGAGCCCCGCTCCAGGCAATTGGGCTACACCTTC,CSVEPRSRQLGYTF
TRBD2,-,TRBJ2-1,TRBV4-1,TGCGCCAGCAGCCTTCGCACGCTAGCGGGCCCTTACAATGAGCAGTTCTTC,CASSLRTLAGPYNEQFF
-,-,TRBJ2-7,TRBV3-1/TRBV3-2,TGTGCCAGCAGCCAAGTCGCGTACGAGCAGTACTTC,CASSQVAYEQYF
TRBD1,-,TRBJ2-7,TRBV6-5,TGTGCCAGCAGTCAAACCAGGGACAGGCAGTACTTC,CASSQTRDRQYF
TRBD1,-,TRBJ1-5,TRBV18,TGTGCCAGCTCCCCCGGACAGGGGGCAAATCAGCCCCAGCATTTT,CASSPGQGANQPQHF
TRBD1,medium-sized,TRBJ2-3,TRBV5-8,TGTGCCAGCAGCTTCTTTCAGGGGGCAACAGATACGCAGTATTTT,CASSFFQGATDTQYF
TRBD1,few,TRBJ1-2,TRBV18,TGTGCCAGCTCACCCGACAGGGGCTATGGCTACACCTTC,CASSPDRGYGYTF
TRBD1,-,TRBJ2-3,TRBV5-1,TGCGCCAGCATAGAGGGGGCAGGGCACACAGATACGCAGTATTTT,CASIEGAGHTDTQYF
-,few,TRBJ2-2,TRBV23-1,TGCGCCAGCAGTCAATCAGGAAGGGAGACGAACACCGGGGAGCTGTTTTTT,CASSQSGRETNTGELFF
TRBD1,few,TRBJ1-1,TRBV6-2/TRBV6-3,TGTGCCAGCAGTTTCCGACAGGGCATGAACACTGAAGCTTTCTTT,CASSFRQGMNTEAFF
-,once,TRBJ1-3,TRBV19,TGTGCCAGTACCTTCAACCCCGCAGGGCCAAGCTCTGGAAACACCATATATTTT,CASTFNPAGPSSGNTIYF
-,-,TRBJ2-5,TRBV7-2,TGTGCCAGCGCTCAGAACGAAGAGACCCAGTACTTC,CASAQNEETQYF
-,-,TRBJ2-7,TRBV2,TGTGCCAGCAAACGAGAATGGGCAGGCTACGAGCAGTACTTC,CASKREWAGYEQYF
TRBD1,-,TRBJ1-6,TRBV7-2,TGTGCCAGCAGCCTACAGGGGACTGGTTCACCCCTCCACTTT,CASSLQGTGSPLHF
-,-,TRBJ1-1,TRBV6-5,TGTGCCAGCAGCCTATCCGGCACTGAAGCTTTCTTT,CASSLSGTEAFF
-,-,TRBJ1-6,TRBV6-6,TGTGCCAGCAGTACCGCCCCCGGGTTTAATTCACCCCTCCACTTT,CASSTAPGFNSPLHF
TRBD2,-,TRBJ2-5,TRBV6-2/TRBV6-3,TGTGCCAGCAGCCCTCAAGGAGCGGGGGGGTACCAAGAGACCCAGTACTTC,CASSPQGAGGYQETQYF
-,-,TRBJ2-5,TRBV5-4,TGTGCCAGCAGCTTGGCGGGAGTAGAGACCCAGTACTTC,CASSLAGVETQYF
TRBD1,-,TRBJ2-1,TRBV29-1,TGCAGCGTTGACCCCGGGACAGGGGGATTGGCTGAGCAGTTCTTC,CSVDPGTGGLAEQFF
TRBD1,-,TRBJ1-2,TRBV5-5,TGTGCCAGCAGCTTTGACAGGGGGCACCTTATATCTACTAACTATGGCTACACCTTC,CASSFDRGHLISTNYGYTF
TRBD1,-,TRBJ1-2,TRBV6-5,TGTGCCAGCAGAAGGACAGGGACTAACTATGGCTACACCTTC,CASRRTGTNYGYTF
TRBD2,-,TRBJ2-3,TRBV19,TGTGCCAGTACCCCTCCCGGGGGAGGGACAGATACGCAGTATTTT,CASTPPGGGTDTQYF
-,-,TRBJ1-3,TRBV2,TGTGCCAGCAGTGATCAGGGAAGCTCTGGAAACACCATATATTTT,CASSDQGSSGNTIYF
-,many,TRBJ2-3,TRBV11-2,TGTGCCAGCAGCCTATCTAGCGTTAGCACAGATACGCAGTATTTT,CASSLSSVSTDTQYF
TRBD2,-,TRBJ2-5,TRBV5-1,TGCGCCAGCAGCTCCCTCGGGCTAGCGGGGGGCCAAGAGACCCAGTACTTC,CASSSLGLAGGQETQYF
TRBD1,-,TRBJ1-4,TRBV15,TGTGCCACCAGCAAAGCCGGGACAGTAGGTGAAAAACTGTTTTTT,CATSKAGTVGEKLFF
TRBD2,-,TRBJ2-3,TRBV5-4,TGTGCCAGCAGCGAACTAGCGGGGGGTGGAGATACGCAGTATTTT,CASSELAGGGDTQYF
TRBD1,-,TRBJ1-2,TRBV6-2/TRBV6-3,TGTGCCAGCAGTTACTCTTCAGGGGGCTATAACTATGGCTACACCTTC,CASSYSSGGYNYGYTF
TRBD1,-,TRBJ1-3,TRBV5-1,TGCGCCAGCATGGGGACAGGGGCAAACACCATATATTTT,CASMGTGANTIYF
-,-,TRBJ1-2,TRBV11-2,TGTGCCAGCAGCCCCCCAAACAGTTTATCGCCTAACTATGGCTACACCTTC,CASSPPNSLSPNYGYTF
TRBD1,-,TRBJ1-6,TRBV6-2/TRBV6-3,TGTGCCAGCAGTGGCCGGGACAGGGGGAAGAGCTCCTATAATTCACCCCTCCACTTT,CASSGRDRGKSSYNSPLHF
TRBD2,-,TRBJ2-7,TRBV18,TGTGCCAGCTCAACGAAATGGGCGGGGGCCTACGAGCAGTACTTC,CASSTKWAGAYEQYF
-,-,TRBJ2-7,TRBV3-1/TRBV3-2,TGTGCCAGCAGCCAAAGGGGGAGCTCCTACGAGCAGTACTTC,CASSQRGSSYEQYF
-,-,TRBJ1-6,TRBV5-6,TGTGCCAGCAGCATTTCCAGGGGAGACTATAATTCACCCCTCCACTTT,CASSISRGDYNSPLHF
TRBD2,-,TRBJ2-1,TRBV20-1,TGCAGTGCTAGTCCCAAGCGGGGAAGGGGCTACAATGAGCAGTTCTTC,CSASPKRGRGYNEQFF
TRBD1,-,TRBJ1-1,TRBV6-2/TRBV6-3,TGTGCCAGCAGTGTCGACAGGGTCACTGAAGCTTTCTTT,CASSVDRVTEAFF